Presented here are 7 T cell receptor beta chains from one specimen sequenced in a study of cytomegalovirus exposure and HLA in healthy donors. In the PCR, 60 Vbeta and 13 Jbeta primers were used. Here immunoSEQ multiplex PCR was the method, and the copy in TCRdb shows in-frame clones only, minus some. There are about 110,000 clones in the sample; under 80% occur only once, and around 7.7% lies in the top ten. Material: PBMCs. Receptors originate from a woman in her fifties or sixties in good health and CMV-seropositive.

The count of this clone is one. The chain uses TRBV2 and TRBJ2-5, with TRBD2 matching 10 bases. CDR3 length: 16 residues. CDR1 is SNHLY and CDR2 is FYNNEI in the germline V gene. With 2 bases clipped from V and 5 bases from J, the junction kept 8 bases outside the gene matches. The CDR3 DNA follows: TGTGCCAGCAGTGAACCCCTAGCGGGAGCAGGGGAGACCCAGTACTTC. Amino acid sequence: CASSEPLAGAGETQYF.

J is TRBJ1-1 and V is TRBV29-1; TRBD1 matches at 7 bases. This CDR3 comprises 12 residues. V shed 1 base and J 10 bases; nucleotides not matched to a gene: 6. CDR1 SQVTM and CDR2 ANQGSEA come from the germline V gene. The CDR3 loop is CSVEAQGEAAFF. The DNA of the CDR3 is TGCAGCGTTGAAGCCCAGGGGGAGGCAGCTTTCTTT.

DNA of the CDR3: TGCGCCAGCAGCGGGACTAGCGGGAGGGCCGAGCAGTACTTC. Translation: CASSGTSGRAEQYF. V gene TRBV5-1 combines with J gene TRBJ2-7, with 16 bases aligning to TRBD2. This CDR3 is built from 14 residues. J lost 6 bases, V lost 4 bases, and 1 base had no gene match. The germline CDR1 and CDR2 sequences are SGHRS and YFSETQ. Together with reference TRBV5-1 and TRBJ2-7, the CDR3 gives the full variable domain: KAGVTQTPRYLIKTRGQQVTLSCSPISGHRSVSWYQQTPGQGLQFLFEYFSETQRNKGNFPGRFSGRQFSNSRSEMNVSTLELGDSALYLCASSGTSGRAEQYFGPGTRLTVT.

This clone was seen a single time. The V call is TRBV6-5, the J call TRBJ2-1, with 7 positions matching TRBD1. Germline-derived CDR1 and CDR2 are MNHEY and SVGAGI. The CDR3 is made up of 16 amino acids. J was trimmed by 5 bases and V by 2 bases; bases with no gene match: 9. The CDR3 DNA follows: TGTGCCAGCAGTTACGGTTTCACAGGGGTCCACAATGAGCAGTTCTTC. Translating gives CASSYGFTGVHNEQFF.

This clone has only one observation. A junction boundary mismatches the germline segment, possibly from a read error. The chain combines TRBV29-1 with TRBJ2-4; a possible D gene is TRBD1 (6 bases). The CDR3 sequence is 15 residues long. Germline-derived CDR1 and CDR2 are SQVTM and ANQGSEA. CDR3: CSVEATDSWKNSQYF. CDR3 bases: TGCAGCGTTGAGGCGACGGACAGTTGGAAAAACAGTCAGTACTTC.

This rearrangement joins TRBV30 to TRBJ2-7; D is unresolved. The V and J ends lost 5 bases and 3 bases respectively, with 17 bases between them. This CDR3 has 14 amino acids. The germline gives CDR1 GTSNPN, CDR2 SVGIG (reference sequence). The CDR3 coding sequence is TGTGCCTGGGTTCCCGATGCCCCAGGCTACGAGCAGTACTTC. Amino acids: CAWVPDAPGYEQYF.

This rearrangement joins TRBV7-3 to TRBJ2-7; 8 bases are shared with TRBD1. Germline V lookup: CDR1 SGHTA, CDR2 FQGTGA. V dropped 5 bases and J dropped 1; count of bases not matched to a gene: 7. The CDR3 is 15 residues long. Written as DNA, the CDR3 is TGTGCCAGCAGCATCCGACAGGGGTATTCCTACGAGCAGTACTTC. Encoded protein: CASSIRQGYSYEQYF.